The 27 T cell receptor beta chains presented below share a single source sample, sequenced in a study of blood T cell repertoires in COVID-19. The protocol was immunoSEQ multiplex PCR, while the TCRdb copy is restricted to in-frame clones and leaves out a portion. The sample records 120,000 to 150,000 clones, around 83% being singletons. Sequencing was done on a sample of PBMCs or T cells enriched from blood (not recorded which). Receptor source: a woman in her forties or fifties who had been exposed to COVID-19.

This clone appeared a few times. CDR3 bases: TGTGCCAGCAGCCAAGTGGCGGGGTCTTCTTATGGCTACACCTTC. This translates into CASSQVAGSSYGYTF. The V gene is TRBV3-1 (or the pseudogene TRBV3-2), the J gene TRBJ1-2, with no clear D. This CDR3 has 15 residues. Trimming left V 1 base short and J 5 bases short, with 14 bases between. The germline gives CDR1 LGHDT, CDR2 YNNKEL (reference sequence).

This clone was detected once. The rearrangement links TRBV7-2 to TRBJ2-2, with D perhaps matching TRBD2 (6 bases). The CDR3 has 15 residues. Germline assignment: CDR1 SGHTA and CDR2 FQGNSA. Trimming removed 0 bases from V and 4 bases from J, with 9 bases in between. The CDR3 coding sequence is TGTGCCAGCAGCTTAGCGGGAGGAGGCACCGGGGAGCTGTTTTTT. Amino acids: CASSLAGGGTGELFF.

The CDR3 protein is CASSQESADQPQHF. The CDR3 region has the DNA TGCGCCAGCAGCCAAGAAAGCGCCGACCAGCCCCAGCATTTT. V gene TRBV4-1 combines with J gene TRBJ1-5; D remains unclear. V lost 0 bases and J lost 7, with 10 bases in between. This CDR3 region has 14 residues. The germline V gene has CDR1 MGHRA and CDR2 YSYEKL.

This clone was observed a single time. J is TRBJ2-2 and V is TRBV7-8; D is perhaps TRBD2 (6 bases). The CDR3 contains 16 residues. The V end was cut by 2 bases, the J end by 2 bases, with 12 bases between. Germline V gene lookup returns CDR1 SGHVS and CDR2 FQNEAQ. In nucleotides, the CDR3 is TGTGCCAGCAGCTTAACCCCGGGGGTTAACACCGGGGAGCTGTTTTTT. Translating gives CASSLTPGVNTGELFF.

V and J are TRBV10-2 and TRBJ2-7, with D possibly being TRBD2 (5 bases). CDR3 length equals 12 residues. Germline CDR1 is WSHSY and CDR2 is SAAADI. V gave up 1 base and J gave up 6 bases, with 7 bases separating them. CDR3: CASSELGAEQYF. CDR3 nucleotides: TGCGCCAGCAGTGAGTTGGGAGCCGAGCAGTACTTC.

This clone was counted a few times. This chain links TRBV5-1 with TRBJ2-5; 7 nucleotides agree with TRBD1. Trimming cost V 4 bases and J 5 bases; bases outside gene matches: 11. Per germline, CDR1 SGHRS and CDR2 YFSETQ. The CDR3 has 15 residues. The DNA of the CDR3 is TGCGCCAGCAGCAAGACAGGGCTCGAAGGGGAGACCCAGTACTTC. Its translation: CASSKTGLEGETQYF.

This sequence joins TRBV30 and TRBJ1-2; the D gene is possibly TRBD1 (5 bases). Deletions cut 2 bases from V and 7 bases from J, with 17 bases between. From germline, CDR1 is GTSNPN and CDR2 SVGIG (reference sequence). This CDR3 is 14 amino acids long. CDR3 sequence (DNA): TGTGCCTGGAGTATCCGACAGTCATCCAGTGGCTACACCTTC. Amino acid sequence: CAWSIRQSSSGYTF.

This chain connects TRBV18 to TRBJ2-2, with 9 bases identical to TRBD2. With 3 bases clipped from V and 5 bases from J, the junction kept 7 bases outside the gene matches. CDR1 and CDR2 (germline): KGHSH, LQKENI. This CDR3 contains 16 residues. The CDR3 DNA follows: TGTGCCAGCTCACCCCCGGGACTAGCCAAAACCGGGGAGCTGTTTTTT. Protein: CASSPPGLAKTGELFF.

The chain carries TRBV14 and TRBJ2-3, with TRBD2 matching over 14 bases. This CDR3 region has 16 residues. The trim removed 8 bases at V and 0 bases at J, leaving 4 bases unmatched. The germline V gene has CDR1 SGHDN and CDR2 FVKESK. For the CDR3, the DNA is TGTGCCAGCGGACTAGCGGGGGGCCTTAGCACAGATACGCAGTATTTT. As protein: CASGLAGGLSTDTQYF.

The V call is TRBV4-2, the J call TRBJ1-1; D gene ambiguous. The V gene's germline CDR1 is LGHNA and CDR2 YNFKEQ. The V end lost 0 bases, the J end lost 6 bases, and 11 bases lay between the germline ends. This CDR3 contains 14 residues. CDR3 protein: CASSQEGHGAEAFF. CDR3 in DNA: TGTGCCAGCAGCCAAGAGGGCCACGGCGCTGAAGCTTTCTTT.

V and J are TRBV5-1 and TRBJ2-2; the match to TRBD1 covers 8 bases. V gave up 3 bases and J gave up 2 bases; unmatched junction bases: 9. This CDR3 is built from 17 residues. The germline gives CDR1 SGHRS, CDR2 YFSETQ. CDR3 sequence reads: CASSSGGRGLNTGELFF. The CDR3 DNA is TGCGCCAGCAGCTCGGGCGGCAGGGGGCTCAACACCGGGGAGCTGTTTTTT.

The chain uses TRBV7-2 and TRBJ2-1, with D perhaps TRBD2 (6 bases). The germline gives CDR1 SGHTA, CDR2 FQGNSA. The CDR3 loop spans 16 amino acids. V was pared by 2 bases and J by 2 bases, with 13 bases between. The CDR3 DNA follows: TGTGCCAGCAGCTTAATAGGAGCGGGTCCCTACAATGAGCAGTTCTTC. Translated: CASSLIGAGPYNEQFF.

This clone was seen a single time. The chain has TRBV5-4 and TRBJ2-7; 11 bases fit TRBD1. CDR1 and CDR2 from the germline V gene are SGHNT and YYREEE (reference sequence). The CDR3 consists of 15 residues. V was pared by 1 base and J by 5 bases, with 5 bases of the junction left unmatched. CDR3 protein: CASSLSRTGGDEQYF. The CDR3 DNA reads TGTGCCAGCAGCTTGTCCCGGACAGGGGGCGACGAGCAGTACTTC. The full variable domain, its missing parts supplied by reference TRBV5-4 and TRBJ2-7, is ETGVTQSPTHLIKTRGQQVTLRCSSQSGHNTVSWYQQALGQGPQFIFQYYREEENGRGNFPPRFSGLQFPNYSSELNVNALELDDSALYLCASSLSRTGGDEQYFGPGTRLTVT.

This rearrangement joins TRBV27 to TRBJ2-5; D is perhaps TRBD1 (5 bases). This CDR3 is 14 amino acids long. Germline CDR1 is MNHEY and CDR2 is SMNVEV (reference sequence). V dropped 0 bases and J dropped 9 bases, with 14 bases sitting between them. The DNA for the CDR3 is TGTGCCAGCAGTTTATCGTCCGGCGCCAGGGCCCAGTACTTC. Residues: CASSLSSGARAQYF.

This chain uses TRBV23-1 with TRBJ1-2; weak D call: TRBD1 (5 bases). TRBV23-1 belongs to the ORF category, with a function that is uncertain. V lost 0 bases and J 7 bases, leaving 15 bases between the germline ends. The CDR3 loop spans 15 amino acids. For the CDR3, the DNA is TGCGCCAGCAGTCAATCGATGAGGCAGGGTCCTGGCTACACCTTC. This encodes CASSQSMRQGPGYTF.

V is TRBV7-6 and J is TRBJ2-7; D is undetermined. The CDR3 consists of 13 residues. V dropped 6 bases and J dropped 0 bases, with 9 bases sitting between them. Germline V gene lookup returns CDR1 SGHVS and CDR2 FNYEAQ. The DNA for the CDR3 is TGTGCCAGCAGACCAAGGAGCTCCTACGAGCAGTACTTC. The encoded protein is CASRPRSSYEQYF.

This clone turned up a few times. The J gene is TRBJ2-7, the V gene TRBV7-2; D may be TRBD1 (7 bases). This CDR3 has 12 amino acids. The germline V gene has CDR1 SGHTA and CDR2 FQGNSA. The V end was cut by 5 bases, the J end by 3 bases, with 8 bases between. CDR3 DNA: TGTGCCAGCAGCCAGGGGGGCTACGAGCAGTACTTC. Its translation is CASSQGGYEQYF.

The V and J genes are TRBV23-1 and TRBJ1-3, with D tentatively TRBD1 (6 bases). TRBV23-1 is an ORF, with its function uncertain. Trimming stripped 4 bases from V and 2 bases from J, with 15 bases between. This CDR3 is built from 16 residues. CDR3 nucleotide sequence: TGCGCCAGCAGTCGTGATCAGGGGTACACTGGAAACACCATATATTTT. Amino acids: CASSRDQGYTGNTIYF.

This clone was observed a handful of times. The rearrangement joins TRBV27 to TRBJ2-7; possible D gene TRBD1, 6 bases. Trimming pared 5 bases from V and 3 bases from J, leaving 17 bases between. The germline CDR1 and CDR2 sequences are MNHEY and SMNVEV (reference sequence). The CDR3 runs 15 residues. The CDR3 spells CASSIDRTVNYEQYF. CDR3 bases: TGTGCCAGCAGTATTGATCGGACAGTAAACTACGAGCAGTACTTC.

The rearrangement uses TRBV7-2 and TRBJ2-5, with TRBD2 matching over 10 bases. CDR1 is SGHTA, CDR2 FQGNSA, per germline. CDR3 length: 13 residues. J gave up 4 bases and V 4 bases, and 0 bases lay outside the gene matches. The CDR3, as DNA: TGTGCCAGCAGCTCTAGCGGGAGAGAGACCCAGTACTTC. Its protein product is CASSSSGRETQYF.

This chain uses TRBV11-2 with TRBJ1-3; 8 nucleotides line up with TRBD1. The length of the CDR3 is 15 residues. Germline values: CDR1 SGHAT, CDR2 FQNNGV. The V segment lost 2 bases and the J segment 2 bases; nucleotides outside the gene matches: 2. CDR3 loop: CASSLQGAPGNTIYF. The CDR3 nucleotides are TGTGCCAGCAGCTTACAGGGGGCCCCTGGAAACACCATATATTTT.

V and J are TRBV7-9 and TRBJ2-1; 10 bases line up with TRBD2. This CDR3 is built from 15 residues. Per the germline V gene, CDR1 is SEHNR and CDR2 is FQNEAQ (reference sequence). V dropped 2 bases and J dropped 7; count of bases not matched to a gene: 5. This chain's CDR3 is CASSLPAGGRNEQFF. The DNA for the CDR3 is TGTGCCAGCAGCTTACCAGCGGGAGGGAGGAATGAGCAGTTCTTC.

The chain uses TRBV29-1 and TRBJ2-1; 9 nucleotides align to TRBD2. Germline CDR1 SQVTM, CDR2 ANQGSEA. The length of the CDR3 is 17 residues. V lost 3 bases to trimming and J lost 4 bases; unmatched junction nucleotides: 13. The CDR3 sequence is CSVELTTGTSRYNEQFF. CDR3 DNA: TGCAGCGTTGAGCTAACTACCGGGACTAGCAGGTACAATGAGCAGTTCTTC.

The chain combines TRBV6-5 with TRBJ1-1; D possibly corresponds to TRBD1 (6 bases). Germline CDR1 is MNHEY and CDR2 is SVGAGI. The CDR3 is 12 amino acids. Trimming removed 6 bases at V and 5 bases at J, with 10 bases between. CDR3 coding DNA: TGTGCCAGCAGCAGAGGGGGAACTGAAGCTTTCTTT. Translated, it gives CASSRGGTEAFF.

The chain combines TRBV5-4 with TRBJ1-1, with 9 bases matching TRBD1. After removal of 0 bases from V and 10 bases from J, the junction contained 1 base not matched to a gene. CDR1 and CDR2 from the germline V gene are SGHNT and YYREEE (reference sequence). The CDR3 extends over 12 amino acids. The CDR3 sequence is CASSLETGGAFF. CDR3 DNA sequence: TGTGCCAGCAGCTTGGAGACAGGGGGAGCTTTCTTT.

The CDR3 loop reads CASSPREQGGEKLFF. The DNA for the CDR3 is TGTGCCAGCTCACCAAGGGAACAGGGGGGTGAAAAACTGTTTTTT. The J gene is TRBJ1-4, the V gene TRBV18, with TRBD1 matching 8 bases. Germline CDR1 reads KGHSH; CDR2 reads LQKENI. J lost 7 bases, V lost 2 bases, and 6 bases had no gene match. The CDR3 sequence is 15 residues long.

The chain is built from TRBV9 and TRBJ2-1; 9 nucleotides line up with TRBD2. V was clipped by 2 bases and J by 5 bases; unmatched bases: 2. Per the germline V gene, CDR1 is SGDLS and CDR2 is YYNGEE. This CDR3 region has 14 residues. The CDR3 here is CASSVRLADNEQFF. CDR3 DNA sequence: TGTGCCAGCAGCGTGAGACTAGCGGACAATGAGCAGTTCTTC.